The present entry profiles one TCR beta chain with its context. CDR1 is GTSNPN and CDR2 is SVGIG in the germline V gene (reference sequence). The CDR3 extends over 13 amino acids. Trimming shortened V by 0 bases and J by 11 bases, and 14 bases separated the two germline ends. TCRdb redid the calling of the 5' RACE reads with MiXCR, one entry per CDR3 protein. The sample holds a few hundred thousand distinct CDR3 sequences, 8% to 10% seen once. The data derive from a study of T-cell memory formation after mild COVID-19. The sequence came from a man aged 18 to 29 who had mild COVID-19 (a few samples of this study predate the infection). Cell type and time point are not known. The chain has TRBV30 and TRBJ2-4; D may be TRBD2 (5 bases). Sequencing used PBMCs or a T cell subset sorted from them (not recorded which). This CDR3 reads CAWSVEGHSVQYF. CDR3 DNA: TGTGCCTGGAGTGTCGAGGGCCACAGCGTTCAGTACTTC.